This TCR beta chain was sequenced in a study of blood T cell repertoires in COVID-19. Data came from immunoSEQ multiplex PCR; TCRdb stores just in-frame clones and leaves some out. The data show about 250,000 clones, about 80% seen once. Per germline, CDR1 LGHDT and CDR2 YNNKEL (reference sequence). Trimming took 2 bases from V and 2 from J; bases not matched to a gene: 7. CDR3 length: 16 amino acids. The sample comprised peripheral blood. The chain has TRBV3-1 (or the pseudogene TRBV3-2) and TRBJ2-5, with 8 nucleotides matching TRBD2. This clonotype was obtained from a man aged 50-59 years with active or convalescent COVID-19. The CDR3 here is CASSQLKTGGQETQYF. The CDR3 DNA sequence: TGTGCCAGCAGCCAACTCAAAACGGGGGGGCAAGAGACCCAGTACTTC.